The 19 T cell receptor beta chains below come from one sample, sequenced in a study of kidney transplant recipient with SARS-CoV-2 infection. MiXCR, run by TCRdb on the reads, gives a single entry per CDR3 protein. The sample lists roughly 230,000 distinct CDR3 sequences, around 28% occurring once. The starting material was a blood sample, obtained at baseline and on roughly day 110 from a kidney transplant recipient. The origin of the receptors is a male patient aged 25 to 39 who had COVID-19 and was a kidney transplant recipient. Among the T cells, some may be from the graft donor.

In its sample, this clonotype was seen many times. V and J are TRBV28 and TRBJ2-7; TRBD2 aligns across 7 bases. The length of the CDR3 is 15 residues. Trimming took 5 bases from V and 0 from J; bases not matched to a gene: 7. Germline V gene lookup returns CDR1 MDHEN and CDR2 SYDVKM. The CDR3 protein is CASSASGTASYEQYF. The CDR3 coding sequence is TGTGCCAGCAGTGCAAGCGGGACTGCCTCCTACGAGCAGTACTTC. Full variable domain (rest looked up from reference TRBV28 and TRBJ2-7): DVKVTQSSRYLVKRTGEKVFLECVQDMDHENMFWYRQDPGLGLRLIYFSYDVKMKEKGDIPEGYSVSREKKERFSLILESASTNQTSMYLCASSASGTASYEQYFGPGTRLTVT.

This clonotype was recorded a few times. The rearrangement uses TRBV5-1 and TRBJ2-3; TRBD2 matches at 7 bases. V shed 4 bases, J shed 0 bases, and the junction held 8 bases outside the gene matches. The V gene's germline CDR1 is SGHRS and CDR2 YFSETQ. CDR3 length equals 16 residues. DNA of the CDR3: TGCGCCAGCAGCGCCGGGGACTACCTCAGCACAGATACGCAGTATTTT. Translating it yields CASSAGDYLSTDTQYF.

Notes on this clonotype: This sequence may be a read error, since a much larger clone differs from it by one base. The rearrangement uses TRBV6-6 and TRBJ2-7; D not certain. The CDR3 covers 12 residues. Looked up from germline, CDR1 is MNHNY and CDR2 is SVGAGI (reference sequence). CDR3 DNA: TGTGTCAGCAGCCACGGGCAGTACGAGCAGTACTTC. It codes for CVSSHGQYEQYF.

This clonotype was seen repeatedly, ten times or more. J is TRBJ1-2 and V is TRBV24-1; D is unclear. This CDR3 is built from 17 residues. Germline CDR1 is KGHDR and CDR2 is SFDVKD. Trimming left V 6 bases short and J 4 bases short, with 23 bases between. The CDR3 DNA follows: TGTGCCACCAGTTGGTTCCATAGTACCAGAAAGACCTATGGCTACACCTTC. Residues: CATSWFHSTRKTYGYTF.

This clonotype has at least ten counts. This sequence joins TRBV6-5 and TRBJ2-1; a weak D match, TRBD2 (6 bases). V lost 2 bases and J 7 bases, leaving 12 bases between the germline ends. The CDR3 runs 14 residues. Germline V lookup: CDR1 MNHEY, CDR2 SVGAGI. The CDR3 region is CASSYGWRGNEQFF. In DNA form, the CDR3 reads TGTGCCAGCAGTTACGGGTGGCGGGGAAATGAGCAGTTCTTC.

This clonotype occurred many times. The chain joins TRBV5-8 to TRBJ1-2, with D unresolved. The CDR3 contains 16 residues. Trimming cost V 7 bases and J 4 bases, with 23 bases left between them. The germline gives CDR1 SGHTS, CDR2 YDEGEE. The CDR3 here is CASGGGHPRKTYGYTF. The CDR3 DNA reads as TGTGCCAGCGGTGGAGGTCATCCACGAAAGACCTATGGCTACACCTTC. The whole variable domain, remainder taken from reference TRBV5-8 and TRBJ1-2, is EAGVTQSPTHLIKTRGQQATLRCSPISGHTSVYWYQQALGLGLQFLLWYDEGEERNRGNFPPRFSGRQFPNYSSELNVNALELEDSALYLCASGGGHPRKTYGYTFGSGTRLTVV.

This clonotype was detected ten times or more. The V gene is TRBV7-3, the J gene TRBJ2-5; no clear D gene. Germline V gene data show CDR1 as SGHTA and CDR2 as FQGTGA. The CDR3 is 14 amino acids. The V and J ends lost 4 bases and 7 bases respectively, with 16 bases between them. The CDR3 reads CASSSHLVAGTQYF. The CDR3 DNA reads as TGTGCCAGCAGCTCTCACCTCGTGGCCGGGACCCAGTACTTC.

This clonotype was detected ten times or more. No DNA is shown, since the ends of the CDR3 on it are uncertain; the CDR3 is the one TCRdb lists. The CDR3 sequence is CISVPERRSEVGKTYGYTF. The V gene is TRBV7-5, the J gene TRBJ1-2. TRBV7-5 counts as a pseudogene. The CDR3 region is 19 residues in length, termini included.

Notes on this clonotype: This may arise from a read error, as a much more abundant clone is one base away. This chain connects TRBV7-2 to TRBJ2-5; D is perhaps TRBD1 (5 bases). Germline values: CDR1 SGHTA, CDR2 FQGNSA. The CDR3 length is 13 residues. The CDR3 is CASSKGDSETQCF. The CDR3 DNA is TGTGCCAGCAGCAAAGGGGATTCGGAGACCCAGTGCTTC.

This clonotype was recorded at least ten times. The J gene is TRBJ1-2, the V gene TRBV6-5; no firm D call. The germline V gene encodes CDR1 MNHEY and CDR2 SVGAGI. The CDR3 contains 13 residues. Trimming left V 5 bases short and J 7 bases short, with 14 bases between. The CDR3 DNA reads TGTGCCAGCAGTGAATGGAGCTTACGTGGCTACACCTTC. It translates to CASSEWSLRGYTF.

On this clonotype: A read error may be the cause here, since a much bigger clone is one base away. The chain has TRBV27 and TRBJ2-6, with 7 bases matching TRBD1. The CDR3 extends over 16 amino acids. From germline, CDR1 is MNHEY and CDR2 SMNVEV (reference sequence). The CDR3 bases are TGTGCCAGCAGTACGACAGGGATCTCTGGGGCCAACGTCCTGGCTTTC. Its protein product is CASSTTGISGANVLAF.

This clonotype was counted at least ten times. The CDR3 here is CSARDLSGRNYEQYF. CDR3 nucleotides: TGCAGTGCTAGAGATTTAAGCGGGCGGAACTACGAGCAGTACTTC. V is TRBV20-1 and J is TRBJ2-7; possible D gene TRBD2, 6 bases. Trimming pared 0 bases from V and 3 bases from J, leaving 15 bases between. The CDR3 is made up of 15 amino acids. Per germline, CDR1 DFQATT and CDR2 SNEGSKA (reference sequence).

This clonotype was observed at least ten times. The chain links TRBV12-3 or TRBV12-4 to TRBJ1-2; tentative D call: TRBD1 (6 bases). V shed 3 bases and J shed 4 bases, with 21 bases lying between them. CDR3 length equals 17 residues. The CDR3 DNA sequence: TGTGCCAGCAGTTTGGTGGACAGCTTCCGAAAGACCTATGGCTACACCTTC. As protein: CASSLVDSFRKTYGYTF.

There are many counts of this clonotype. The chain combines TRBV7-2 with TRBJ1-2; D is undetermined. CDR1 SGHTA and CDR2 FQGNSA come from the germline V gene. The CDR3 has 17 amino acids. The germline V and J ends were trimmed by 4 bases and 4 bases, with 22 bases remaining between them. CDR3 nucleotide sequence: TGTGCCAGCAGCTGGAACAGCAGAGACGGAAAGACCTATGGCTACACCTTC. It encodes CASSWNSRDGKTYGYTF.

The CDR3 nucleotides read TGTGCCAGCTCACCGACGGTTGAAGGCTACAATGAGCAGTTCTTC. This encodes CASSPTVEGYNEQFF. The chain carries TRBV18 and TRBJ2-1; unclear D gene. Trimming stripped 3 bases from V and 3 bases from J, with 12 bases between. Germline V gene sequence: CDR1 KGHSH, CDR2 LQKENI. The CDR3 is made up of 15 amino acids. Full variable domain (outside the CDR3, taken from reference TRBV18 and TRBJ2-1): NAGVMQNPRHLVRRRGQEARLRCSPMKGHSHVYWYRQLPEEGLKFMVYLQKENIIDESGMPKERFSAEFPKEGPSILRIQQVVRGDSAAYFCASSPTVEGYNEQFFGPGTRLTVL.

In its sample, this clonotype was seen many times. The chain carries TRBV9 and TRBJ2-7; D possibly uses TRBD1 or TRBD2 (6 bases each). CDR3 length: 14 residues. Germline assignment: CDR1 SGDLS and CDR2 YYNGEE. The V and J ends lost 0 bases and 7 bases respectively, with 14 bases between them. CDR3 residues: CASSVGWGAEEQYF. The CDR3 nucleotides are TGTGCCAGCAGCGTAGGTTGGGGGGCGGAGGAGCAGTACTTC. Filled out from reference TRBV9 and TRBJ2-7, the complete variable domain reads DSGVTQTPKHLITATGQRVTLRCSPRSGDLSVYWYQQSLDQGLQFLIQYYNGEERAKGNILERFSAQQFPDLHSELNLSSLELGDSALYFCASSVGWGAEEQYFGPGTRLTVT.

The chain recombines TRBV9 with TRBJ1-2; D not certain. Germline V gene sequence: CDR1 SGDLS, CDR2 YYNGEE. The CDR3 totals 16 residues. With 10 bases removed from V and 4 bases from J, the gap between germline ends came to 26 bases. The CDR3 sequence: CAGVSAYSRKTYGYTF. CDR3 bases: TGTGCCGGCGTAAGCGCGTACTCAAGAAAGACCTATGGCTACACCTTC.

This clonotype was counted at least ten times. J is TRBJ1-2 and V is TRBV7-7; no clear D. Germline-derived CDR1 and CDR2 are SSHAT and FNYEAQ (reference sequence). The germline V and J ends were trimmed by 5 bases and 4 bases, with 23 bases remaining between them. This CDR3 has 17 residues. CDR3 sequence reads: CASSRDPKCRKTYGYTF. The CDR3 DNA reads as TGTGCCAGCAGCCGCGATCCTAAGTGCCGAAAGACCTATGGCTACACCTTC.

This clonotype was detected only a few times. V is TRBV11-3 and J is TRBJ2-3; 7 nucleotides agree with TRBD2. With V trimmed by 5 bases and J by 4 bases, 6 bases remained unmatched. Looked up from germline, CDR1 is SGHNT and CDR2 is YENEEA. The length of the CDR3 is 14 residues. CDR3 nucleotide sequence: TGTGCCAGCAGCAATAGACTAGCCCCAGATACGCAGTATTTT. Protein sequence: CASSNRLAPDTQYF.